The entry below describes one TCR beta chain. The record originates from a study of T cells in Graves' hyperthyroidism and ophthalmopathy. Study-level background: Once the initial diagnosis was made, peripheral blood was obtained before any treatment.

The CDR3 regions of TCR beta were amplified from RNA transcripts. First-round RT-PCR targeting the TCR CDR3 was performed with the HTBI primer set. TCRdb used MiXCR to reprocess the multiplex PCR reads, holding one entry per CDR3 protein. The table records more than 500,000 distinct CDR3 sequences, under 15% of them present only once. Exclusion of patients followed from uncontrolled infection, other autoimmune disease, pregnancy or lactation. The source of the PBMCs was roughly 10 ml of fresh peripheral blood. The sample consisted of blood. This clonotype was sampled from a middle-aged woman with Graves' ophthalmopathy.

CDR3 region: CASRGQGEGQVNTEAFF. The CDR3, as DNA: TGTGCCAGCAGAGGACAGGGTGAGGGCCAGGTGAACACTGAAGCTTTCTTT. The genes are TRBV12-3 or TRBV12-4 and TRBJ1-1; 8 bases agree with TRBD1. This CDR3 has 17 residues. V gave up 6 bases and J gave up 0 bases; unmatched junction bases: 12.